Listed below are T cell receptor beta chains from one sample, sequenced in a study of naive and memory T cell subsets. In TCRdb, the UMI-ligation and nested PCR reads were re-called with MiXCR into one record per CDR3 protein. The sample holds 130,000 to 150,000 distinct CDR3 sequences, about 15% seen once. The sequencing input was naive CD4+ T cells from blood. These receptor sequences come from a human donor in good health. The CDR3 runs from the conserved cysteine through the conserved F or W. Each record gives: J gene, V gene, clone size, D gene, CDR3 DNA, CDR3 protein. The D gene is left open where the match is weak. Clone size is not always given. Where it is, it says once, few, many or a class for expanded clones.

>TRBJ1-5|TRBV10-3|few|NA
TGTGCCATCAGGGAGGGAAACGAGTATCAGCCCCAGCATTTT
CAIREGNEYQPQHF
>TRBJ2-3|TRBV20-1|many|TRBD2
TGCAGTGCTAGATCCATAGCGGGAGGAAGAACAGATACGCAGTATTTT
CSARSIAGGRTDTQYF
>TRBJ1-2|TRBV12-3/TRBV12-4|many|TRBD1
TGTGCCAGCAGTAAAGGGCCTGGACAGGGTTCCTATGGCTACACCTTC
CASSKGPGQGSYGYTF
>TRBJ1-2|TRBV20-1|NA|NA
TGCAGTGCTAGGGTTCGTGGCTACACCTTC
CSARVRGYTF
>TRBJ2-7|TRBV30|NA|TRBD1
TGTGCCTGGGTCTCATTAACAGGGGGCTTGCACGAGCAGTACTTC
CAWVSLTGGLHEQYF
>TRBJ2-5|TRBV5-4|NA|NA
TGTGCCAGCAGCAGCGTTAGAAAAGAGACCCAGTACTTC
CASSSVRKETQYF
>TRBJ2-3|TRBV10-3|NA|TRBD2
TGTGCCATCAATCGGGAGGGTCGGGCAGATACGCAGTATTTT
CAINREGRADTQYF
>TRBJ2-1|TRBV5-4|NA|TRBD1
TGTGCCAGCAGCTTGGTACCGGGACAGAGTTACAATGAGCAGTTCTTC
CASSLVPGQSYNEQFF
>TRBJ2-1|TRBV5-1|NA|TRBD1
TGCGCCAGCAGCTTGGGATGGACAGGGAAGTACAATGAGCAGTTCTTC
CASSLGWTGKYNEQFF
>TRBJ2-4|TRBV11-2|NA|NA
TGTGCCAGCAGCTTAGGGGCTAGCAACATTCAGTACTTC
CASSLGASNIQYF
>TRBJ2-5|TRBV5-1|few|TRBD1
TGCGCCAGCAGCTTTCCTGGACCGGGACAGCTAGAGACCCAGTACTTC
CASSFPGPGQLETQYF
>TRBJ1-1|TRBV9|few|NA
TGTGCCAGCAGCGTAGGTGGGTCGAACACTGAAGCTTTCTTT
CASSVGGSNTEAFF
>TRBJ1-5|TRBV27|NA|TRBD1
TGTGCCAGCAGTTCGCGGACAGGGGGCCATCAGCCCCAGCATTTT
CASSSRTGGHQPQHF
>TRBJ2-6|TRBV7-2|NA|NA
TGTGCCAGCAGCTTAGTCGGCCTGGGCCAGTTCAGCTCTGGGGCCAACGTCCTGACTTTC
CASSLVGLGQFSSGANVLTF
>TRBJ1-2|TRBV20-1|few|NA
TGCAGTGCTAGGGACAGTCCTAACTATGGCTACACCTTC
CSARDSPNYGYTF
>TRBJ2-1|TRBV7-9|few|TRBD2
TGTGCCAGCAGCCCCCCTGACCTAGCGGGAGTATTCAATGAGCAGTTCTTC
CASSPPDLAGVFNEQFF
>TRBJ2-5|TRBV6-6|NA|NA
TGTGCCAGCAGTTACTCGACGGGGATCCAAGAGACCCAGTACTTC
CASSYSTGIQETQYF
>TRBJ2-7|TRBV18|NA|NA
TGTGCCAGCTCACGAGGGACCTTCTCTCTCTACGAGCAGTACTTC
CASSRGTFSLYEQYF
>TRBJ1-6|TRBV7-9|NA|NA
TGTGCCAGCAGCCAAGCCCAGGGAAGCTCCTATAATTCACCCCTCCACTTT
CASSQAQGSSYNSPLHF
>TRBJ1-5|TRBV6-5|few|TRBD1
TGTGCCAGCAGGGGGGGGCAGGGGGCATATCAGCCCCAGCATTTT
CASRGGQGAYQPQHF
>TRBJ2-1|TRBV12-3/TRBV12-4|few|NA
TGTGCCAGCAGTCAGACTTACGGGCTTAACAATGAGCAGTTCTTC
CASSQTYGLNNEQFF
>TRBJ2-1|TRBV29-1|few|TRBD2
TGCAGCGAGGGACTAGCGGGAGGCGTGGAGCAGTTCTTC
CSEGLAGGVEQFF
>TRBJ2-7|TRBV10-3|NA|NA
TGTGCCATCGGTGGGACTGGGGTCGAGCAGTACTTC
CAIGGTGVEQYF
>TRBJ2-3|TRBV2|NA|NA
TGTGCCAGCGGCCTGGGAAGGCGGATTACGCAGTATTTT
CASGLGRRITQYF
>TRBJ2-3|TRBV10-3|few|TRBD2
TGTGCCATCAGTTCCGATAGCGGGAGAACAGATACGCAGTATTTT
CAISSDSGRTDTQYF
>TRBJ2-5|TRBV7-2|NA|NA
TGTGCCAGCAGCTTGACTAGTCCGGAGACCCAGTACTTC
CASSLTSPETQYF
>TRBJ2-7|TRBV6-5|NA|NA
TGTGCCAGCAGTTACTCGAGGGCGGGGTACCCCTACGAGCAGTACTTC
CASSYSRAGYPYEQYF
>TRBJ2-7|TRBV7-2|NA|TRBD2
TGTGCCAGCAGCCTAGCGGGGGAGCGAGGTCTATCGTACTTC
CASSLAGERGLSYF
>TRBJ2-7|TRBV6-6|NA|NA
TGTGCCAGCAGTTACCCTATCACACCAGGCCAGGGCCGGAATTTCTACGAGCAGTACTTC
CASSYPITPGQGRNFYEQYF
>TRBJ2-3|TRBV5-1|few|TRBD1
TGCGCCAGCCATGGACAGGGGGCCGGCACAGATACGCAGTATTTT
CASHGQGAGTDTQYF
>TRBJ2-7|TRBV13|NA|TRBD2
TGTGCCAGCAGCCCCGGGACTAGCGGTGGGAGCTCCTACGAGCAGTACTTC
CASSPGTSGGSSYEQYF
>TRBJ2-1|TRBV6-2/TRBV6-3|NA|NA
TGTGCCAGCAGTTACGGGACAAGCTCCTACAATGAGCAGTTCTTC
CASSYGTSSYNEQFF
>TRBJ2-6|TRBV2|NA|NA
TGTGCCAGCAGTGAAAGGCTGCTCTCTGGGGCCAACGTCCTGACTTTC
CASSERLLSGANVLTF
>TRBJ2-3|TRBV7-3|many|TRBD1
TGTGCCAGCAGCTCCGGACAGGGAACGGGAGATACGCAGTATTTT
CASSSGQGTGDTQYF
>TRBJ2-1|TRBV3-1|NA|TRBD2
TGTGCCAGCAGCCAAGTTAACGCGGGAGCCGAGCAGTTCTTC
CASSQVNAGAEQFF